This TCR beta chain came from a study of T cells in Graves' hyperthyroidism and ophthalmopathy (dated by TCRdb to between 2018 and 2021). Notes on the research overall: Peripheral blood samples were taken at initial diagnosis, before any treatment was given. To identify TCR V-J signatures that set the groups apart, the researchers used a discovery cohort of 100 patients, made up of under 45 with Graves' ophthalmopathy and some 55 with stable Graves' hyperthyroidism. TCR Vbeta CDR3 sequencing of 120 to 150 peripheral blood samples (around 45 ophthalmopathy, 75 hyperthyroidism and some 17 progressor patients) is reported in the paper. After blood sampling, hyperthyroidism patients were treated with methimazole at a starting dose of 30 mg daily, and ophthalmopathy patients were treated with high-dose intravenous methylprednisolone. The study also compared thyroid tissue and blood T-cell repertoires from several Graves' hyperthyroidism patients. An independent validation cohort of 18 to 20 hyperthyroidism patients and roughly 16 patients who later progressed to ophthalmopathy tested prospective prediction of ophthalmopathy. The 90 to 100 discovery patients were randomly split 7:3 into training and test sets. Points the paper makes about the study in general: Blood samples also contained most of the expanded thyroid clonotypes (frequency above 0.001), which suggests that blood repertoires may reflect thyroid immune responses. No statistical method was used to fix the sample size in advance, and group allocation was not hidden from the investigators. In cross-validation, a model built on a 13 V-J signature told ophthalmopathy apart from stable hyperthyroidism with approximately 90% sensitivity and around 83% specificity, and in testing the same model reached 80%/75%. In validation, the model predicted progression to ophthalmopathy with 60% to 71% sensitivity and approximately 72% specificity, a median of approximately 6.5 months before onset.

This clonotype was observed a handful of times. Its antigen is not yet known. Base quality data are lacking; no much larger clone is found one base away. A patient counted as having stable Graves' hyperthyroidism if no progression to ophthalmopathy occurred over 18 months of follow-up. The hyperthyroidism patients were between 18 and 65 years old and newly diagnosed, with a disease duration of less than 2 months. Patients with uncontrolled infections, other autoimmune diseases, pregnancy or lactation were excluded. Diagnoses were based on clinical symptoms, serum thyroxine and TRAb, thyroid ultrasound and orbital computed tomography. PBMCs were isolated from about 9 ml of fresh peripheral blood by Ficoll-Paque density gradient centrifugation. Total RNA was extracted with Trizol reagent, and quality was checked on an Agilent 2100 Bioanalyzer. TCR beta CDR3 regions were amplified from RNA transcripts. The TCR CDR3 was subjected to a first round of RT-PCR using the HTBI primer set and the Qiagen OneStep RT-PCR kit. Libraries were constructed in a second round of multiplex PCR, after which size selection and purification were carried out. Sequencing of the libraries was done on an Illumina HiSeq2000 using paired-end 100 bp reads. The paper's processing steps were these. SOAPnuke was used to process the raw data, throwing out any read that contained adapters or uncalled bases, had a mean Phred below 15, or lacked an exact constant-primer or identifier match. High-quality paired reads were merged using COPE v1.2.5, and each unique nucleotide sequence was defined as a clonotype. Clonotypes were aligned to IMGT TRBV, TRBD and TRBJ reference segments using MiTCR v1.1. The analysis was restricted to V-J combinations with a frequency above 0.0001, which together covered roughly 99% of the repertoires. The TCS score was defined as F50 (clonal expansion) divided by E x V (chaos), with BLOSUM62-based TCRdist calculated between CDR3 peptides within each V-J. Welch's t-statistics and random forest reduced roughly 540 V-J features to about 13, which were used in a naive Bayes classifier (R e1071). TCRdb handled the public reads itself, with Q25 trimming in fastp and clone calling in MiXCR, and kept productive beta chains. Records with the same CDR3 protein are collapsed into one entry carrying the most frequent genes and DNA. For this entry, the V and J calls and clone size follow TCRdb and not the study's own pipeline. This sample lists a few hundred thousand distinct CDR3 sequences; 15% to 20% were detected once. 3% to 4.5% of the sample comes from the top ten.

Trimming costs V 5 bases and J 3 bases, and their ends lie 19 bases apart. Inclusive of the bounding cysteine and phenylalanine, the CDR3 is 16 residues long. Only the CDR3 part of the read is kept: 48 bases, read in frame from the first base. Looking up the germline V gene (reference sequence) yields CDR1 WNHNN and CDR2 SYGVQD. Recombination connected TRBV10-1 to TRBJ1-2, with no D gene named confidently. Sequences were obtained from blood. This receptor was identified in a woman aged 18-35 years with Graves' hyperthyroidism. DNA sequence: TGCGCCAGCAGTTACATTTACGGGAGAGTTGACTATGGCTACACCTTC. This sequence encodes CASSYIYGRVDYGYTF.